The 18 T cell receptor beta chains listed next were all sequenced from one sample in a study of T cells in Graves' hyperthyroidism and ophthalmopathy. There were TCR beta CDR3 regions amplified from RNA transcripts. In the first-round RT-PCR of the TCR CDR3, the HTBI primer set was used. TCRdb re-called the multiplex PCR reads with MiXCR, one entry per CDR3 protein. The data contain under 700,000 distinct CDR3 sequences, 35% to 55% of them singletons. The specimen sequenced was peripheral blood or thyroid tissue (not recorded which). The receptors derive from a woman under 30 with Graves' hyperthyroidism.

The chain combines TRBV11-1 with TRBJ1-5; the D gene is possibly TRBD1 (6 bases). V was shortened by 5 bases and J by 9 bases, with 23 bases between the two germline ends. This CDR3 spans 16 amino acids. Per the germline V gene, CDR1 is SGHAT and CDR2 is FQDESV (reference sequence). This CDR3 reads CASSPINTGTAWPQHF. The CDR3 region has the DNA TGTGCCAGCAGCCCGATTAATACAGGGACTGCCTGGCCCCAGCATTTT.

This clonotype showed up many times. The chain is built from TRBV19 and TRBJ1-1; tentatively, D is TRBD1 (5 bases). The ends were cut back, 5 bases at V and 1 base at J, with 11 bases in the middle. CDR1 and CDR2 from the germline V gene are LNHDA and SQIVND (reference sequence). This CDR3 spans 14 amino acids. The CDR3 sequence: CASSPQRGNTEAFF. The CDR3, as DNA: TGTGCCAGTAGTCCACAGAGGGGGAACACTGAAGCTTTCTTT. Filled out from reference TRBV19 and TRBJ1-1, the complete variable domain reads DGGITQSPKYLFRKEGQNVTLSCEQNLNHDAMYWYRQDPGQGLRLIYYSQIVNDFQKGDIAEGYSVSREKKESFPLTVTSAQKNPTAFYLCASSPQRGNTEAFFGQGTRLTVV.

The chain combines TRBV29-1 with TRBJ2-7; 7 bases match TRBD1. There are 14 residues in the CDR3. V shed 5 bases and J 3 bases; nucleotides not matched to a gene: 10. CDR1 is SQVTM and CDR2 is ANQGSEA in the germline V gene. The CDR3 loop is CSVQPGQLRYEQYF. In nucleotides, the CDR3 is TGCAGCGTTCAACCGGGACAGTTACGCTACGAGCAGTACTTC.

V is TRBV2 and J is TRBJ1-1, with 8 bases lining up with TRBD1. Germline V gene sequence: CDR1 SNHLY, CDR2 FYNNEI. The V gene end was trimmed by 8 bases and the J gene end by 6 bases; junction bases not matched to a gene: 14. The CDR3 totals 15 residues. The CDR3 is CASRAGDRIFSEAFF. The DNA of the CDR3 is TGTGCCAGCCGGGCGGGGGACAGGATTTTCTCTGAAGCTTTCTTT.

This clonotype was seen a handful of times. CDR3 in amino acids: CSASADRAAEQYF. The CDR3 nucleotides read TGCAGTGCTAGTGCGGACAGGGCGGCCGAGCAGTACTTC. The chain joins TRBV20-1 to TRBJ2-7; 8 nucleotides agree with TRBD1. The V segment lost 3 bases and the J segment 6 bases; nucleotides outside the gene matches: 7. The CDR3 spans 13 residues. Germline V gene data show CDR1 as DFQATT and CDR2 as SNEGSKA (reference sequence).

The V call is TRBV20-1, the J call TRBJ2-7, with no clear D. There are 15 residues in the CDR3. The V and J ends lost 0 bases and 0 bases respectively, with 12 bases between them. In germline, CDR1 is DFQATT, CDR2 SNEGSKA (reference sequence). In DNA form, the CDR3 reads TGCAGTGCTAGAGATCTAGGCAGCAACTCCTACGAGCAGTACTTC. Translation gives CSARDLGSNSYEQYF.

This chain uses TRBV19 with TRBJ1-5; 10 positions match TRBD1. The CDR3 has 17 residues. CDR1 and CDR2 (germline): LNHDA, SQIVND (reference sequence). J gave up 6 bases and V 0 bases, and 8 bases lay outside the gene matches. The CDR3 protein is CASSIDPDRGYGQPQHF. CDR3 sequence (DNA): TGTGCCAGTAGTATAGATCCGGACAGGGGGTATGGTCAGCCCCAGCATTTT.

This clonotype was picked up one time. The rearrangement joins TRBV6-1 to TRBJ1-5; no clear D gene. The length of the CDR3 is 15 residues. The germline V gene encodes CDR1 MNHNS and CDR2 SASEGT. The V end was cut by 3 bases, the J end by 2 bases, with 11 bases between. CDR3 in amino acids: CASSDILGGNQPQHF. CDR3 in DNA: TGTGCCAGCAGTGATATCCTTGGCGGCAATCAGCCCCAGCATTTT.

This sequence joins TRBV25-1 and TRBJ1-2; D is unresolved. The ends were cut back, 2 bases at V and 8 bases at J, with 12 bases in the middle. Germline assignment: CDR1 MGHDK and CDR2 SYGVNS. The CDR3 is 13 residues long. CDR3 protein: CASSESGYWGYTF. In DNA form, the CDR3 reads TGTGCCAGCAGTGAAAGTGGTTATTGGGGCTACACCTTC.

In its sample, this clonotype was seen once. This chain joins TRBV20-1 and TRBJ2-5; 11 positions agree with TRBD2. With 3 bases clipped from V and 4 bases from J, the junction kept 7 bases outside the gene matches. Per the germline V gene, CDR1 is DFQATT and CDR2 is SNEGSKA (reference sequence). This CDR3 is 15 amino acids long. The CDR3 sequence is CSARTSGTDGETQYF. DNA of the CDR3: TGCAGTGCTAGGACTAGCGGGACAGATGGAGAGACCCAGTACTTC.

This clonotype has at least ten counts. CDR3 coding DNA: TGCGCCAGCAGGGGACTAGCGGGGGGATACGAGCAGTACTTC. This sequence encodes CASRGLAGGYEQYF. The gene calls are TRBV10-2 and TRBJ2-7, with 15 bases that match TRBD2. CDR1 WSHSY and CDR2 SAAADI come from the germline V gene. Trimming at V came to 6 bases and at J to 4 bases, leaving 1 base not matched to a gene. The CDR3 is 14 residues long.

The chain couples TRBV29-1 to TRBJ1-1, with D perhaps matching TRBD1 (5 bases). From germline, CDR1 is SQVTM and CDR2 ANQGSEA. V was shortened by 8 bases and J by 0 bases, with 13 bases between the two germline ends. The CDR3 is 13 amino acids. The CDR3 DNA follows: TGCAGCCAGCAGGGATGGTTGAACACTGAAGCTTTCTTT. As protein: CSQQGWLNTEAFF.

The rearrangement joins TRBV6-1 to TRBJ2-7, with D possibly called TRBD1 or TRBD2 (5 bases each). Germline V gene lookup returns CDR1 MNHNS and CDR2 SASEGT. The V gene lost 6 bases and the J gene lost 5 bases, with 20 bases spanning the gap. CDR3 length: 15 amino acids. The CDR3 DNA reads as TGTGCCAGCAGCCAAGGAGATGGGGGAAGGGACGAGCAGTACTTC. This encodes CASSQGDGGRDEQYF.

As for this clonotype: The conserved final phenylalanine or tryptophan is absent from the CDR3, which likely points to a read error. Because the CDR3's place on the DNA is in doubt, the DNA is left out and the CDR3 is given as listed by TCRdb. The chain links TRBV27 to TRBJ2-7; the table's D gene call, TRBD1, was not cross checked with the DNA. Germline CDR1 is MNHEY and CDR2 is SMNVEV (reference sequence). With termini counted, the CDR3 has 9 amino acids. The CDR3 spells CASSHRQGR.

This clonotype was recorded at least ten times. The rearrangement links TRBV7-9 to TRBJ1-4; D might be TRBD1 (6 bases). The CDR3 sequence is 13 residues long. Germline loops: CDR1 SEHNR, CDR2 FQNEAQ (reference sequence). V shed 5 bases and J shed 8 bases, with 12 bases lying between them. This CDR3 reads CASSQRGGEKLFF. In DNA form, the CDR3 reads TGTGCCAGCAGCCAAAGGGGGGGAGAAAAACTGTTTTTT.

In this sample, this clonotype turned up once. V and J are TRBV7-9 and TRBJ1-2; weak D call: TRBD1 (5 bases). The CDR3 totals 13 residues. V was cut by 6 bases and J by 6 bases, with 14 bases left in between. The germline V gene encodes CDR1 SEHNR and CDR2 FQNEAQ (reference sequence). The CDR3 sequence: CASSTGVPNGYTF. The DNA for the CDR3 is TGTGCCAGCAGTACAGGTGTCCCGAATGGCTACACCTTC.

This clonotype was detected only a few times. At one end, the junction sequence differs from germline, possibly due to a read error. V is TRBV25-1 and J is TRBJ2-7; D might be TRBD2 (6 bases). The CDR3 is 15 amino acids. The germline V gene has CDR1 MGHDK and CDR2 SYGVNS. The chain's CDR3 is CASSYAGTPAYEQYF. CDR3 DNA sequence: TGCGCCAGCAGTTACGCGGGGACGCCAGCCTACGAGCAGTACTTC.

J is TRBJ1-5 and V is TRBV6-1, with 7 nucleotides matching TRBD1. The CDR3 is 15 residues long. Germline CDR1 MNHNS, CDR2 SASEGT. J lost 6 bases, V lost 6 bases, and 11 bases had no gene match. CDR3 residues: CASRERQGGSQPQHF. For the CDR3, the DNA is TGTGCCAGCAGGGAACGACAGGGTGGGAGTCAGCCCCAGCATTTT.